Following are 23 T cell receptor beta chains from one sample sequenced in a study of PD-1 blockade in mismatch repair-deficient tumors. Data came from immunoSEQ multiplex PCR; TCRdb stores just in-frame clones and leaves some out. This sample carries roughly 38,000 clones, 65% to 85% of them seen once, and the ten largest clones take around 0.98%. The starting material was PBMCs, obtained 38 to 40 weeks after starting pembrolizumab. Every receptor here comes from an adult with mismatch repair-deficient cancer.

The count of this clone is one. J is TRBJ2-1 and V is TRBV10-3; tentatively, D is TRBD2 (7 bases). In germline, CDR1 is ENHRY, CDR2 SYGVKD. Trimming left V 2 bases short and J 1 base short, with 12 bases between. The CDR3 extends over 16 amino acids. The CDR3 DNA is TGTGCCATCAGTGAGGGGGGGGGCGCTTCCTACAATGAGCAGTTCTTC. This encodes CAISEGGGASYNEQFF.

Worth noting for this clone: The sample carries other DNA sequences with the same CDR3. The chain combines TRBV14 with TRBJ2-7; the D is unclear. Germline-derived CDR1 and CDR2 are SGHDN and FVKESK. The CDR3 spans 12 residues. V was cut by 1 base and J by 6 bases, with 7 bases left in between. CDR3 region: CASSQAPGEQYF. The CDR3 bases are TGTGCCAGCAGCCAAGCCCCGGGCGAGCAGTACTTC.

Only a few counts were recorded for this clone. The CDR3 bases are TGTGCCATCAGCGGTACCCTTTCCGAGCAGTACTTC. Its protein product is CAISGTLSEQYF. The V gene is TRBV10-3, the J gene TRBJ2-7, with unresolved D. CDR1 and CDR2 (germline): ENHRY, SYGVKD. The V end was cut by 6 bases, the J end by 6 bases, with 12 bases between. The CDR3 has 12 residues.

This clone was observed a single time. The CDR3 spells CATTGRLGTEAFF. In DNA, the CDR3 is TGTGCCACGACAGGGCGTTTAGGGACTGAAGCTTTCTTT. The gene calls are TRBV2 and TRBJ1-1; TRBD1 matches 7 bases. Trimming at V came to 10 bases and at J to 5 bases, leaving 10 bases not matched to a gene. CDR1 is SNHLY, CDR2 FYNNEI, per germline. The CDR3 spans 13 residues.

This rearrangement joins TRBV30 to TRBJ2-1; TRBD2 agrees at 7 bases. CDR1 is GTSNPN and CDR2 is SVGIG in the germline V gene (reference sequence). Trimming at V came to 2 bases and at J to 6 bases, leaving 7 bases not matched to a gene. The CDR3 contains 14 residues. The CDR3 region has the DNA TGTGCCTGGAGTCCAAATAGCGGGTTCAATGAGCAGTTCTTC. Protein sequence: CAWSPNSGFNEQFF.

This clone has only a few counts. The chain joins TRBV27 to TRBJ2-7, with 8 bases that match TRBD2. The CDR3 sequence is 15 residues long. The germline CDR1 and CDR2 sequences are MNHEY and SMNVEV (reference sequence). The V and J ends lost 5 bases and 0 bases, in that order; junction bases with no gene match: 6. CDR3: CASSKVAGRSYEQYF. The CDR3 DNA reads as TGTGCCAGCAGTAAGGTAGCGGGACGCTCCTACGAGCAGTACTTC.

The gene calls are TRBV5-1 and TRBJ1-2; TRBD1 matches 7 bases. The CDR3 has 15 residues. V shed 5 bases, J shed 7 bases, and the junction held 14 bases outside the gene matches. Looked up from germline, CDR1 is SGHRS and CDR2 is YFSETQ. The CDR3, as DNA: TGCGCCAGCAGACAGACAGGGAACGGCGGAGGTGGCTACACCTTC. The encoded protein is CASRQTGNGGGGYTF.

The J gene is TRBJ1-2, the V gene TRBV5-1; possibly TRBD1 for D (5 bases). This CDR3 contains 14 residues. V shed 0 bases and J shed 4 bases, with 10 bases lying between them. Germline lookup yields CDR1 SGHRS and CDR2 YFSETQ. This CDR3 reads CASSLEGLGYGYTF. The CDR3, as DNA: TGCGCCAGCAGCTTGGAGGGGTTGGGCTATGGCTACACCTTC.

This chain connects TRBV14 to TRBJ2-7; a possible D gene is TRBD2 (6 bases). Per germline, CDR1 SGHDN and CDR2 FVKESK. This CDR3 comprises 18 residues. The ends were cut back, 1 base at V and 4 bases at J, with 23 bases in the middle. The CDR3 region has the DNA TGTGCCAGCAGCCAAGGAGGTTTCGGACGCAGTCGGGGGTACGAGCAGTACTTC. Translating gives CASSQGGFGRSRGYEQYF. The variable domain in full, with the rest retrieved from reference TRBV14 and TRBJ2-7, is EAGVTQFPSHSVIEKGQTVTLRCDPISGHDNLYWYRRVMGKEIKFLLHFVKESKQDESGMPNNRFLAERTGGTYSTLKVQPAELEDSGVYFCASSQGGFGRSRGYEQYFGPGTRLTVT.

This chain connects TRBV30 to TRBJ1-2; 7 positions match TRBD1. There are 14 residues in the CDR3. Germline V gene sequence: CDR1 GTSNPN, CDR2 SVGIG (reference sequence). V lost 3 bases to trimming and J lost 6 bases; unmatched junction nucleotides: 10. The CDR3 region is CAWRKRQGINGYTF. The CDR3 DNA follows: TGTGCCTGGAGAAAGCGACAGGGTATTAATGGCTACACCTTC.

The chain joins TRBV19 to TRBJ2-7, with 8 bases aligning to TRBD2. With 5 bases clipped from V and 2 bases from J, the junction kept 8 bases outside the gene matches. From germline, CDR1 is LNHDA and CDR2 SQIVND (reference sequence). The CDR3 is made up of 15 amino acids. CDR3 protein: CASSYTAGVTYEQYF. As DNA, the CDR3 is TGTGCCAGTAGTTATACAGCGGGAGTAACCTACGAGCAGTACTTC.

This sequence joins TRBV10-3 and TRBJ2-1, with D maybe TRBD1 (6 bases). V lost 3 bases to trimming and J lost 4 bases, with 7 bases between them. The CDR3 runs to 13 residues. Germline-derived CDR1 and CDR2 are ENHRY and SYGVKD. In DNA form, the CDR3 reads TGTGCCATCAGTGAACAGGGATACAATGAGCAGTTCTTC. It is translated as CAISEQGYNEQFF.

The chain recombines TRBV27 with TRBJ1-6; D is unresolved. Germline values: CDR1 MNHEY, CDR2 SMNVEV (reference sequence). The CDR3 has 14 amino acids. Trimming removed 3 bases at V and 5 bases at J, with 8 bases between. The CDR3 loop is CASSFWQDNSPLHF. CDR3 DNA sequence: TGTGCCAGCAGTTTTTGGCAAGATAATTCACCCCTCCACTTT.

A note on this clone: Additional DNA sequences in this sample encode the identical CDR3. This chain links TRBV6-6 with TRBJ1-2; 8 nucleotides match TRBD1. Germline V gene sequence: CDR1 MNHNY, CDR2 SVGAGI (reference sequence). This CDR3 spans 13 amino acids. The J segment lost 5 bases and the V segment lost 6 bases, leaving 5 bases of the junction unmatched. DNA of the CDR3: TGTGCCAGCAGGGCACAGGGGGAATATGGCTACACCTTC. Protein product: CASRAQGEYGYTF.

V is TRBV28 and J is TRBJ2-4; TRBD1 matches at 7 bases. V was pared by 4 bases and J by 7 bases, with 10 bases of the junction left unmatched. Germline V gene lookup returns CDR1 MDHEN and CDR2 SYDVKM. The CDR3 runs 15 residues. The CDR3, as DNA: TGTGCCAGCAGTTCTCCGGCCGGGACAGTCAACATTCAGTACTTC. Its protein is CASSSPAGTVNIQYF.

V usage is TRBV14 and J usage is TRBJ2-1, with 14 bases lining up with TRBD2. The CDR3 consists of 17 residues. V lost 0 bases and J lost 9; bases outside the gene matches: 7. Germline CDR1 is SGHDN and CDR2 is FVKESK. CDR3: CASSQDPTSGRATEQFF. Written as DNA, the CDR3 is TGTGCCAGCAGCCAAGATCCGACTAGCGGGAGGGCCACTGAGCAGTTCTTC.

This clone occurred a few times. The CDR3 DNA reads TGTGCCAGCAACCGAGATTTGACAGCCTCCTACGAGCAGTACTTC. Translated: CASNRDLTASYEQYF. The chain links TRBV11-2 to TRBJ2-7, with a tentative D call TRBD1 (5 bases). V lost 7 bases, J lost 0 bases, and 16 bases lay in between. CDR3 length: 15 amino acids. The V gene's germline CDR1 is SGHAT and CDR2 FQNNGV.

The chain uses TRBV5-8 and TRBJ2-7; no reliable D call. Germline CDR1 SGHTS, CDR2 YDEGEE. V was clipped by 0 bases and J by 3 bases, with 10 bases between them. The CDR3 loop spans 14 amino acids. The DNA of the CDR3 is TGTGCCAGCAGCTTGGGGAGTCCTATCTACGAGCAGTACTTC. Translated, it gives CASSLGSPIYEQYF.

The V and J genes are TRBV7-8 and TRBJ1-4; TRBD1 might be the D (5 bases). Trimming removed 2 bases from V and 6 bases from J, with 13 bases in between. CDR1 and CDR2 (germline): SGHVS, FQNEAQ. This CDR3 has 15 amino acids. The chain's CDR3 is CASSLSIRADEKLFF. Here the CDR3 DNA reads TGTGCCAGCAGCTTAAGTATCAGGGCGGATGAAAAACTGTTTTTT.

This clone was counted once. The chain carries TRBV28 and TRBJ2-7; no clear D. Germline-derived CDR1 and CDR2 are MDHEN and SYDVKM. The CDR3 covers 15 residues. The V and J ends lost 6 bases and 0 bases respectively, with 15 bases between them. The CDR3 protein is CASSPMGKSSYEQYF. CDR3 nucleotides: TGTGCCAGCAGCCCTATGGGCAAAAGCTCCTACGAGCAGTACTTC.

The chain has TRBV21-1 and TRBJ1-1; the D call in the table, TRBD1, was not verified against the DNA. TRBV21-1 is listed as a pseudogene. CDR3 size: 16 residues. The CDR3 bases are TGTGCCAGCAGCGCTCATCGGAGGTACCCGGGACAGAGGGATTTCTTT. It codes for CASSAHRRYPGQRDFF.

CDR3 residues: CASSLRPGGAPPYGYTF. CDR3 nucleotide sequence: TGCGCCAGCAGCTTGAGGCCAGGGGGTGCCCCTCCGTATGGCTACACCTTC. The chain employs TRBV5-1 and TRBJ1-2; the match to TRBD1 covers 7 bases. The J segment lost 5 bases and the V segment lost 1 base, leaving 14 bases of the junction unmatched. CDR3 size: 17 residues. Germline V gene lookup returns CDR1 SGHRS and CDR2 YFSETQ. The variable domain in full, completed from reference TRBV5-1 and TRBJ1-2, reads KAGVTQTPRYLIKTRGQQVTLSCSPISGHRSVSWYQQTPGQGLQFLFEYFSETQRNKGNFPGRFSGRQFSNSRSEMNVSTLELGDSALYLCASSLRPGGAPPYGYTFGSGTRLTVV.

This sequence joins TRBV19 and TRBJ2-2; D is perhaps TRBD2 (6 bases). The length of the CDR3 is 16 residues. Between the trimmed V and J ends, which lost 6 bases and 0 bases, there was a span of 14 bases. Per germline, CDR1 LNHDA and CDR2 SQIVND (reference sequence). In nucleotides, the CDR3 is TGTGCCAGTAGATGGGCGGGGCGATCGAACACCGGGGAGCTGTTTTTT. Translating gives CASRWAGRSNTGELFF. Full variable domain (missing parts from reference TRBV19 and TRBJ2-2): DGGITQSPKYLFRKEGQNVTLSCEQNLNHDAMYWYRQDPGQGLRLIYYSQIVNDFQKGDIAEGYSVSREKKESFPLTVTSAQKNPTAFYLCASRWAGRSNTGELFFGEGSRLTVL.